This TCR beta chain was documented in a study of T cell responses to AZD1222 COVID-19 vaccine. Study-wide context: Researchers grouped second doses given at about 4 or about 12 weeks into one pool.

Whole-study findings and limits: Two AZD1222 doses significantly raised spike-specific TCR breadth and depth over controls.

Assay: immunoSEQ multiplex PCR; the TCRdb copy retains only in-frame clones and omits some. Seen here are about 130,000 clones, 94% observed once, and the top ten hold under 7.5%. V was pared by 4 bases and J by 2 bases, with 15 bases between. The CDR3 contains 15 residues. Germline V gene data show CDR1 as SGHKS and CDR2 as YYEKEE (reference sequence). Note on this clone: Its matching antigen is unknown.

The source is an adult in good health. V gene TRBV5-5 combines with J gene TRBJ1-2, with TRBD1 as a possible D gene (6 bases). Sequenced here: peripheral blood, sampled on day 0 of AZD1222 vaccination. CDR3 sequence: CASSLEWTANYGYTF. Here the CDR3 DNA reads TGTGCCAGCAGCCTCGAATGGACAGCCAACTATGGCTACACCTTC.